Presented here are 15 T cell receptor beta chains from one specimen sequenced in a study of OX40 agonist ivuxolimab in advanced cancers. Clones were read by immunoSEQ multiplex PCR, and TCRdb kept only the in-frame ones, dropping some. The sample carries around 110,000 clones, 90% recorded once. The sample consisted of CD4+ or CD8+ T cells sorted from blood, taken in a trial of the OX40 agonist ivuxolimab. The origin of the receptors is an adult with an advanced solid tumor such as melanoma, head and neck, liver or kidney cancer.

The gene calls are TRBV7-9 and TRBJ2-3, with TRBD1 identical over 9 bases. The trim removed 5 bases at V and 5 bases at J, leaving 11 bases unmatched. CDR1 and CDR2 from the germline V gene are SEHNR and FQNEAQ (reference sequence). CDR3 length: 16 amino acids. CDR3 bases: TGTGCCAGCAGCATGAAAGGACAGGGGATTCAAGATACGCAGTATTTT. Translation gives CASSMKGQGIQDTQYF.

The CDR3 region has the DNA TGTGCCAGCAGCTTGAGAGATACGCAGTATTTT. It is translated as CASSLRDTQYF. The chain employs TRBV5-4 and TRBJ2-3; D ambiguous. Trimming cost V 1 base and J 5 bases, with 2 bases left between them. Per germline, CDR1 SGHNT and CDR2 YYREEE (reference sequence). This CDR3 comprises 11 residues.

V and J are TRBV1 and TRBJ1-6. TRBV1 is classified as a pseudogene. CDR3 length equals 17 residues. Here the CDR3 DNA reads TGCACCAGCAGACACCCGGACCCCGAGTACTATAATTCACCCCTCCACTTT. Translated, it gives CTSRHPDPEYYNSPLHF.

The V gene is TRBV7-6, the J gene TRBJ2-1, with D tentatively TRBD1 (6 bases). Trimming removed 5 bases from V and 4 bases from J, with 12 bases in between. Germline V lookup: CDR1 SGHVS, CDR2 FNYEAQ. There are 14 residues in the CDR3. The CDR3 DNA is TGTGCCAGCAGCCCACGGACAGATTACAATGAGCAGTTCTTC. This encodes CASSPRTDYNEQFF.

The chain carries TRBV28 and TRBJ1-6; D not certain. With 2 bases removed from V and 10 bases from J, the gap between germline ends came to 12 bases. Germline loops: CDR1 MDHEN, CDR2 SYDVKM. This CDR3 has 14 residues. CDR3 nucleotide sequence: TGTGCCAGCAGTTTAGGTGTACTCGGGTCACCCCTCCACTTT. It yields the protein CASSLGVLGSPLHF.

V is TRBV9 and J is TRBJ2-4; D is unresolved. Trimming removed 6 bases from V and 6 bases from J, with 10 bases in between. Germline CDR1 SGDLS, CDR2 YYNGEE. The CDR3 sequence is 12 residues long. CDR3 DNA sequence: TGTGCCAGCAACCCAGCTCCAAACATTCAGTACTTC. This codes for CASNPAPNIQYF.

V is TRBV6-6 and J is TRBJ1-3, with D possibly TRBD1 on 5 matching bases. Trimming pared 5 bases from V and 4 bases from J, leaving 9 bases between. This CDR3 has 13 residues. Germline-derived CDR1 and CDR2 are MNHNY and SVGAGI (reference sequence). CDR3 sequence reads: CASSPREGNTIYF. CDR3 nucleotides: TGTGCCAGCAGTCCCAGGGAAGGAAACACCATATATTTT.

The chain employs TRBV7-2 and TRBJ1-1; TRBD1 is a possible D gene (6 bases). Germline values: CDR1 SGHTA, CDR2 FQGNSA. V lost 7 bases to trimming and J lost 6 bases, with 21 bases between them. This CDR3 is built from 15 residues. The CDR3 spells CASTSLGGGRAEAFF. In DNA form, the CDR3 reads TGTGCCAGCACCTCACTAGGGGGAGGTAGGGCTGAAGCTTTCTTT.

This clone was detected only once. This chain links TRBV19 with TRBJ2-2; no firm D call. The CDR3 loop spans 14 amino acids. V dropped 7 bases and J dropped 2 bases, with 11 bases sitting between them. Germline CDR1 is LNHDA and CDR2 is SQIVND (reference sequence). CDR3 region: CASIRSANTGELFF. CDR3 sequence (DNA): TGTGCCAGTATTCGGTCAGCTAACACCGGGGAGCTGTTTTTT.

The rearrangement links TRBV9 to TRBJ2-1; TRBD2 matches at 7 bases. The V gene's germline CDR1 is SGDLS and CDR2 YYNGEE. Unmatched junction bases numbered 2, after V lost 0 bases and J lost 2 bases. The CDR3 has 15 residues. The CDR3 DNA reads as TGTGCCAGCAGCGTAGGACTAGCCGCCTACAATGAGCAGTTCTTC. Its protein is CASSVGLAAYNEQFF.

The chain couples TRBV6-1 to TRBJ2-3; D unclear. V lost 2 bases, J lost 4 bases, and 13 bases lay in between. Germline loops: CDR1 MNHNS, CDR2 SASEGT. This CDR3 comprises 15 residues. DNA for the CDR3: TGTGCCAGCAGTGAATCTTACAATGGGGCAGATACGCAGTATTTT. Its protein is CASSESYNGADTQYF.

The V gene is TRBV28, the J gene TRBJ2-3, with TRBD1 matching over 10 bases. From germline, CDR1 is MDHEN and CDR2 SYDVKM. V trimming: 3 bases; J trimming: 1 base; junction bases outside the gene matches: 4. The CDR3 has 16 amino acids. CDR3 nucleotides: TGTGCCAGCAGTTTGGGACAGGGGTTGGGCACAGATACGCAGTATTTT. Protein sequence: CASSLGQGLGTDTQYF.

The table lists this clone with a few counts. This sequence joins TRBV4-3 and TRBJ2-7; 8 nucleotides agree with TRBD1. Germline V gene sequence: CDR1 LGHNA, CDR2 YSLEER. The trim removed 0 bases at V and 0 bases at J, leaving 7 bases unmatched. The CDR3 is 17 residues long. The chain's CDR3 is CASSQETGARSSYEQYF. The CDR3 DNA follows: TGCGCCAGCAGCCAAGAGACAGGGGCGAGGAGCTCCTACGAGCAGTACTTC.

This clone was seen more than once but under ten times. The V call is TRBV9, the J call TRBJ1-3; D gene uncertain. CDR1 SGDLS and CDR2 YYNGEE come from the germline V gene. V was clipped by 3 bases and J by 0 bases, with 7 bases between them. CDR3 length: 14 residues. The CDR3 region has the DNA TGTGCCAGCAGCGCAACATACTCTGGAAACACCATATATTTT. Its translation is CASSATYSGNTIYF. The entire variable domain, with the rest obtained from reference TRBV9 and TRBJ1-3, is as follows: DSGVTQTPKHLITATGQRVTLRCSPRSGDLSVYWYQQSLDQGLQFLIQYYNGEERAKGNILERFSAQQFPDLHSELNLSSLELGDSALYFCASSATYSGNTIYFGEGSWLTVV.

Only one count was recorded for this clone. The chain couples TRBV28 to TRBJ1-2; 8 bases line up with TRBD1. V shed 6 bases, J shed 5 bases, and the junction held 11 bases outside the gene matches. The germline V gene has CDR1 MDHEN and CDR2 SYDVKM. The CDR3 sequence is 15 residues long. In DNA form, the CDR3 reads TGTGCCAGCAGAGGGGGACAGGCCTCTGGATATGGCTACACCTTC. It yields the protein CASRGGQASGYGYTF.